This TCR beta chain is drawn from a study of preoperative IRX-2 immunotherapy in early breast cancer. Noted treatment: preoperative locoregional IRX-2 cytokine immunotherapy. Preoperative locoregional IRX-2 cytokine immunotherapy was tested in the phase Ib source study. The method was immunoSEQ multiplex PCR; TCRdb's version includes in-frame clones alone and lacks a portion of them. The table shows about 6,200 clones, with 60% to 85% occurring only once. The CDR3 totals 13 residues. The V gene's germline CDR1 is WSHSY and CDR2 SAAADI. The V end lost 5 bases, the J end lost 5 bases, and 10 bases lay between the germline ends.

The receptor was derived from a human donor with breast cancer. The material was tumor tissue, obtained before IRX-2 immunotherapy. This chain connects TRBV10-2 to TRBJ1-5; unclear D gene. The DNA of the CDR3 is TGCGCCAGCAGTAGGGAGCTATATCAGCCCCAGCATTTT. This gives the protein CASSRELYQPQHF.